The 28 T cell receptor beta chains given below trace back to one sample, sequenced in a study of cytomegalovirus exposure and HLA in healthy donors. This PCR relied on a set of 60 Vbeta primers and 13 Jbeta primers. Using immunoSEQ multiplex PCR, the repertoire was profiled, and TCRdb retains in-frame clones only, with some absent. Among about 170,000 clones listed, approximately 70% were seen once. Sequencing was carried out using PBMCs. The origin of the receptors is a woman under 30 in good health and CMV-seropositive.

This clone has a handful of counts. This chain uses TRBV27 with TRBJ1-2, with 10 bases identical to TRBD1. The CDR3 has 15 residues. CDR1 is MNHEY and CDR2 is SMNVEV in the germline V gene (reference sequence). V was pared by 6 bases and J by 0 bases, with 4 bases of the junction left unmatched. CDR3 in amino acids: CASSRQGATNYGYTF. CDR3 nucleotides: TGTGCCAGCAGCCGACAGGGGGCTACTAACTATGGCTACACCTTC.

V and J are TRBV15 and TRBJ1-4; D call uncertain. This CDR3 has 13 amino acids. V lost 9 bases to trimming and J lost 3 bases, with 11 bases between them. The germline gives CDR1 LNHNV, CDR2 YYDKDF (reference sequence). The CDR3: CATRRTPNEKLFF. The CDR3 nucleotides read TGTGCCACTCGCAGGACTCCTAATGAAAAACTGTTTTTT.

This clone has only a few counts. V usage is TRBV7-9 and J usage is TRBJ2-2; 7 nucleotides match TRBD1. The germline gives CDR1 SEHNR, CDR2 FQNEAQ (reference sequence). The CDR3 length is 15 residues. V lost 5 bases to trimming and J lost 3 bases; unmatched junction nucleotides: 6. The DNA for the CDR3 is TGTGCCAGCAGCCGACAGGGTTGGGACACCGGGGAGCTGTTTTTT. Translation: CASSRQGWDTGELFF.

This clone was found once. The chain uses TRBV4-3 and TRBJ2-1; 13 bases align to TRBD2. Germline loops: CDR1 LGHNA, CDR2 YSLEER. CDR3 length: 18 residues. The trim removed 3 bases at V and 7 bases at J, leaving 12 bases unmatched. The CDR3: CASSQTSTSGGAYNEQFF. The CDR3 DNA follows: TGCGCCAGCAGCCAGACGTCTACTAGCGGGGGGGCATATAATGAGCAGTTCTTC.

V gene TRBV29-1 combines with J gene TRBJ1-1, with a weak D call TRBD1 (6 bases). V was cut by 4 bases and J by 3 bases, with 9 bases left in between. The CDR3 covers 12 residues. The germline CDR1 and CDR2 sequences are SQVTM and ANQGSEA. CDR3 amino acids: CSVVRGYTEAFF. In nucleotides, the CDR3 is TGCAGCGTTGTCAGGGGATACACTGAAGCTTTCTTT.

This chain connects TRBV5-4 to TRBJ2-1, with D tentatively TRBD2 (6 bases). The CDR3 covers 13 residues. The V and J ends lost 1 base and 14 bases respectively, with 16 bases between them. Germline V lookup: CDR1 SGHNT, CDR2 YYREEE (reference sequence). The CDR3 spells CASSLLLPGEEFF. CDR3 DNA: TGTGCCAGCAGCTTGTTGTTGCCGGGAGAAGAGTTCTTC. Drawing the rest from reference TRBV5-4 and TRBJ2-1, the complete variable domain is ETGVTQSPTHLIKTRGQQVTLRCSSQSGHNTVSWYQQALGQGPQFIFQYYREEENGRGNFPPRFSGLQFPNYSSELNVNALELDDSALYLCASSLLLPGEEFFGPGTRLTVL.

This clone was counted between two and nine times. The chain links TRBV5-4 to TRBJ2-4, with 9 bases that match TRBD2. V gave up 2 bases and J gave up 15 bases; unmatched junction bases: 21. CDR1 and CDR2 (germline): SGHNT, YYREEE (reference sequence). The CDR3 loop spans 17 amino acids. CDR3 nucleotides: TGTGCCAGCAGCTTTGGGGGCCGGACTGGCGGGGGGGCGGTTCGGTACTTC. Protein: CASSFGGRTGGGAVRYF.

V and J are TRBV5-4 and TRBJ2-3, with no clear D. Trimming removed 6 bases at V and 3 bases at J, with 26 bases between. Germline CDR1 reads SGHNT; CDR2 reads YYREEE (reference sequence). There are 18 residues in the CDR3. The CDR3 sequence: CASKTLIDSGRFTDTQYF. CDR3 nucleotides: TGTGCCAGCAAGACCCTGATAGATTCGGGTCGGTTTACAGATACGCAGTATTTT.

The rearrangement links TRBV30 to TRBJ2-1; D may be TRBD2 (6 bases). This CDR3 is 14 amino acids long. Trimming removed 4 bases from V and 0 bases from J, with 10 bases in between. CDR1 GTSNPN and CDR2 SVGIG come from the germline V gene (reference sequence). This chain's CDR3 is CAWNGGDSYNEQFF. The CDR3 nucleotides are TGTGCCTGGAACGGGGGAGACTCCTACAATGAGCAGTTCTTC.

This rearrangement joins TRBV4-2 to TRBJ1-1; no firm D call. Between the trimmed V and J ends, which lost 4 bases and 1 base, there was a span of 10 bases. The CDR3 is 14 amino acids. Germline V gene data show CDR1 as LGHNA and CDR2 as YNFKEQ. This chain's CDR3 is CASSPRARNTEAFF. CDR3 coding DNA: TGTGCCAGCAGCCCGCGAGCGAGGAACACTGAAGCTTTCTTT.

V is TRBV18 and J is TRBJ1-1, with D unclear. Germline assignment: CDR1 KGHSH and CDR2 LQKENI. V shed 2 bases and J shed 1 base, with 5 bases lying between them. This CDR3 has 13 amino acids. This CDR3 reads CASSPVRNTEAFF. As DNA, the CDR3 is TGTGCCAGCTCACCAGTGAGGAACACTGAAGCTTTCTTT.

The rearrangement links TRBV28 to TRBJ1-6, with D possibly TRBD1 on 5 matching bases. The CDR3 is 14 amino acids. Trimming pared 3 bases from V and 7 bases from J, leaving 10 bases between. The germline V gene encodes CDR1 MDHEN and CDR2 SYDVKM. The CDR3 DNA sequence: TGTGCCAGCAGTTTCCGGGGGGAAAATTCACCCCTCCACTTT. Its protein product is CASSFRGENSPLHF.

The chain has TRBV4-3 and TRBJ1-1; TRBD1 agrees at 8 bases. Trimming took 1 base from V and 6 from J; bases not matched to a gene: 7. The length of the CDR3 is 15 residues. CDR1 is LGHNA and CDR2 is YSLEER in the germline V gene. The CDR3 nucleotides read TGCGCCAGCAGCCAAGCGATGACAGGGGTGTCTGAAGCTTTCTTT. Protein sequence: CASSQAMTGVSEAFF.

The chain carries TRBV27 and TRBJ2-3; possible D gene TRBD1, 6 bases. From germline, CDR1 is MNHEY and CDR2 SMNVEV (reference sequence). The CDR3 runs to 15 residues. Trimming stripped 6 bases from V and 4 bases from J, with 17 bases between. The CDR3: CASRRGQWGPDTQYF. CDR3 in DNA: TGTGCCAGCAGGAGAGGACAGTGGGGCCCAGATACGCAGTATTTT.

This chain links TRBV4-3 with TRBJ2-1, with D perhaps matching TRBD2 (7 bases). The CDR3 spans 15 residues. Germline CDR1 and CDR2: LGHNA and YSLEER. The germline V and J ends were trimmed by 1 base and 6 bases, with 13 bases remaining between them. CDR3 in amino acids: CASSQARGPPNEQFF. The DNA of the CDR3 is TGCGCCAGCAGCCAAGCGCGGGGGCCCCCCAATGAGCAGTTCTTC.

V and J are TRBV6-6 and TRBJ1-3, with D possibly matching TRBD1 (5 bases). Deletions cut 8 bases from V and 4 bases from J, with 9 bases between. This CDR3 has 12 amino acids. From germline, CDR1 is MNHNY and CDR2 SVGAGI (reference sequence). This chain's CDR3 is CASGAGGNTIYF. The CDR3 DNA reads TGTGCCAGCGGGGCAGGGGGAAACACCATATATTTT.

The chain employs TRBV28 and TRBJ2-1; 11 bases are shared with TRBD2. CDR1 MDHEN and CDR2 SYDVKM come from the germline V gene. V was pared by 1 base and J by 7 bases, with 6 bases of the junction left unmatched. The CDR3 covers 16 residues. The CDR3: CASSLYQRTSGNEQFF. The CDR3 DNA is TGTGCCAGCAGTTTATACCAGCGGACTAGCGGGAATGAGCAGTTCTTC.

DNA for the CDR3: TGTGCCAGTAGTAGCACAGGGGTCTATGGCTACACCTTC. Its protein is CASSSTGVYGYTF. The chain is built from TRBV19 and TRBJ1-2; 7 nucleotides match TRBD1. V gave up 4 bases and J gave up 4 bases; unmatched junction bases: 3. Per germline, CDR1 LNHDA and CDR2 SQIVND (reference sequence). The CDR3 is 13 residues long.

The chain joins TRBV4-2 to TRBJ2-2, with D possibly matching TRBD2 (6 bases). The length of the CDR3 is 14 residues. Between the trimmed V and J ends, which lost 3 bases and 5 bases, there was a span of 10 bases. Germline CDR1 reads LGHNA; CDR2 reads YNFKEQ. The CDR3 region is CASSHGRGTGELFF. Here the CDR3 DNA reads TGTGCCAGCAGCCATGGACGGGGGACCGGGGAGCTGTTTTTT.

In DNA form, the CDR3 reads TGTGCCAGCAGCCAAGTGCCCGAGATGAACACTGAAGCTTTCTTT. Encoded protein: CASSQVPEMNTEAFF. The chain couples TRBV4-2 to TRBJ1-1, with D uncertain. Between the trimmed V and J ends, which lost 1 base and 0 bases, there was a span of 9 bases. Germline V gives CDR1 LGHNA, CDR2 YNFKEQ. CDR3 length equals 15 residues.

The gene calls are TRBV29-1 and TRBJ2-1; 10 nucleotides align to TRBD2. Germline V gene data show CDR1 as SQVTM and CDR2 as ANQGSEA. V was clipped by 7 bases and J by 2 bases; unmatched bases: 17. The length of the CDR3 is 18 residues. The CDR3 sequence: CSGDAAGGPKWTYNEQFF. The CDR3 DNA is TGCAGCGGAGATGCAGCGGGGGGGCCAAAGTGGACCTACAATGAGCAGTTCTTC.

This rearrangement joins TRBV30 to TRBJ2-5; 11 bases fit TRBD1. Trimming cost V 0 bases and J 5 bases; bases outside gene matches: 5. Germline V CDR1 and CDR2: GTSNPN, SVGIG (reference sequence). This CDR3 spans 15 amino acids. In nucleotides, the CDR3 is TGTGCCTGGAGTGTACGGACAGGGGGCAGGGAGACCCAGTACTTC. Its protein product is CAWSVRTGGRETQYF.

The chain links TRBV5-4 to TRBJ2-1, with TRBD2 matching over 8 bases. The CDR3 contains 15 residues. J lost 8 bases, V lost 5 bases, and 12 bases had no gene match. Germline assignment: CDR1 SGHNT and CDR2 YYREEE (reference sequence). CDR3 in amino acids: CASRLAGPQRDEQFF. For the CDR3, the DNA is TGTGCCAGCAGGTTAGCGGGGCCGCAACGGGATGAGCAGTTCTTC.

The J gene is TRBJ2-7, the V gene TRBV7-2; 10 bases are a match to TRBD1. The CDR3 spans 14 residues. Germline-derived CDR1 and CDR2 are SGHTA and FQGNSA. With 5 bases clipped from V and 5 bases from J, the junction kept 6 bases outside the gene matches. CDR3 amino acids: CASSMGQGFHEQYF. The CDR3 bases are TGTGCCAGCAGCATGGGACAGGGGTTCCACGAGCAGTACTTC.

On this clone itself: Sequence at one end of the junction differs from germline and may be a read error. The chain joins TRBV7-9 to TRBJ1-2, with TRBD1 matching 7 bases. This CDR3 is 16 amino acids long. Germline CDR1 is SEHNR and CDR2 is FQNEAQ (reference sequence). The CDR3 sequence is CSSSPIRGKGAYGYTF. DNA for the CDR3: TGTTCCAGCAGCCCGATCCGGGGGAAGGGGGCCTATGGCTACACCTTC.

This clone occurred a few times. This rearrangement joins TRBV5-4 to TRBJ2-1, with D maybe TRBD2 (7 bases). V was trimmed by 0 bases and J by 4 bases, leaving 14 bases between them. CDR1 SGHNT and CDR2 YYREEE come from the germline V gene (reference sequence). The CDR3 consists of 16 residues. The CDR3 DNA follows: TGTGCCAGCAGCTTGGCCGGCGGGGGCCCTTACAATGAGCAGTTCTTC. Amino acid sequence: CASSLAGGGPYNEQFF.

The chain recombines TRBV6-9 with TRBJ1-3, with a weak D call TRBD1 (5 bases). Germline loops: CDR1 MNHGY, CDR2 SVAAGI. The CDR3 consists of 16 residues. Trimming removed 4 bases at V and 7 bases at J, with 20 bases between. CDR3: CASSWRQRSKRNTIYF. CDR3 DNA sequence: TGTGCCAGCAGTTGGAGACAGCGATCCAAACGGAACACCATATATTTT.

CDR3 nucleotide sequence: TGTGCCAGCAGCTCCTCAGGGAAGGTTTATGGCTACACCTTC. It specifies CASSSSGKVYGYTF. The chain combines TRBV7-2 with TRBJ1-2, with a possible D match to TRBD1 (5 bases). Germline values: CDR1 SGHTA, CDR2 FQGNSA. This CDR3 has 14 residues. The ends were cut back, 4 bases at V and 5 bases at J, with 14 bases in the middle.